Following are 17 T cell receptor beta chains from one sample sequenced in a study of T cell responses to AZD1222 COVID-19 vaccine. The assay was immunoSEQ multiplex PCR, and TCRdb's table has in-frame clones only and misses some. The sample has 150,000 to 250,000 clones; about 94% are singletons. Material: peripheral blood, obtained 28 days after the second AZD1222 dose. All receptors derive from an adult who received the AZD1222 COVID-19 vaccine.

This clone showed up just a few times. J is TRBJ1-1 and V is TRBV2; D gene ambiguous. Germline CDR1 SNHLY, CDR2 FYNNEI. The CDR3 is made up of 16 amino acids. V lost 6 bases to trimming and J lost 0 bases, with 17 bases between them. The CDR3 region has the DNA TGTGCCAGCAGCCCTACCGGAATTATGATGAACACTGAAGCTTTCTTT. Amino acid sequence: CASSPTGIMMNTEAFF. The variable domain in full, with the rest retrieved from reference TRBV2 and TRBJ1-1, is EPEVTQTPSHQVTQMGQEVILRCVPISNHLYFYWYRQILGQKVEFLVSFYNNEISEKSEIFDDQFSVERPDGSNFTLKIRSTKLEDSAMYFCASSPTGIMMNTEAFFGQGTRLTVV.

The chain has TRBV5-1 and TRBJ2-2; D gene unclear. The CDR3 totals 15 residues. V lost 0 bases and J 6 bases, leaving 12 bases between the germline ends. The germline V gene encodes CDR1 SGHRS and CDR2 YFSETQ. The CDR3 loop reads CASSLAAKGSGELFF. Here the CDR3 DNA reads TGCGCCAGCAGCTTGGCAGCTAAAGGATCCGGGGAGCTGTTTTTT.

The V call is TRBV4-1, the J call TRBJ1-1; no definite D call. CDR1 and CDR2 from the germline V gene are MGHRA and YSYEKL. The CDR3 is made up of 14 amino acids. V was trimmed by 2 bases and J by 5 bases, leaving 12 bases between them. The CDR3 loop is CASSQIGLGTEAFF. CDR3 DNA: TGCGCCAGCAGCCAAATTGGTCTAGGGACTGAAGCTTTCTTT.

The chain uses TRBV5-1 and TRBJ2-1; 9 nucleotides match TRBD2. CDR1 is SGHRS and CDR2 is YFSETQ in the germline V gene. CDR3 size: 15 residues. The trim removed 2 bases at V and 7 bases at J, leaving 7 bases unmatched. The CDR3: CASSLRRGGLNEQFF. CDR3 bases: TGCGCCAGCAGCTTACGGCGGGGGGGCCTTAATGAGCAGTTCTTC.

The chain links TRBV19 to TRBJ2-5; 8 bases are shared with TRBD2. The CDR3 is 14 amino acids. In germline, CDR1 is LNHDA, CDR2 SQIVND (reference sequence). V shed 6 bases and J 2 bases; nucleotides not matched to a gene: 5. CDR3 in DNA: TGTGCCAGTAGAGACAGCGGGGGACAAGAGACCCAGTACTTC. It is translated as CASRDSGGQETQYF.

This clone has just one count. The chain joins TRBV25-1 to TRBJ2-2, with unresolved D. This CDR3 has 11 amino acids. From germline, CDR1 is MGHDK and CDR2 SYGVNS. V lost 8 bases and J lost 5, with 6 bases in between. The chain's CDR3 is CASRGTGELFF. Written as DNA, the CDR3 is TGTGCCAGCCGTGGGACCGGGGAGCTGTTTTTT.

V gene TRBV20-1 combines with J gene TRBJ1-1, with D maybe TRBD1 (5 bases). The germline gives CDR1 DFQATT, CDR2 SNEGSKA (reference sequence). CDR3 length: 11 residues. The chain's CDR3 is CRGGVGTEAFF. The CDR3 coding sequence is TGCAGGGGGGGGGTGGGCACTGAAGCTTTCTTT.

V and J are TRBV7-9 and TRBJ2-5; D not resolved. CDR1 and CDR2 from the germline V gene are SEHNR and FQNEAQ (reference sequence). The CDR3 covers 13 residues. With 4 bases removed from V and 0 bases from J, the gap between germline ends came to 6 bases. The CDR3 here is CASSSRYQETQYF. CDR3 DNA sequence: TGTGCCAGCAGCTCGAGGTACCAAGAGACCCAGTACTTC. The complete variable domain, with remaining parts taken from reference TRBV7-9 and TRBJ2-5, reads DTGVSQNPRHKITKRGQNVTFRCDPISEHNRLYWYRQTLGQGPEFLTYFQNEAQLEKSRLLSDRFSAERPKGSFSTLEIQRTEQGDSAMYLCASSSRYQETQYFGPGTRLLVL.

This clone showed up just once. The CDR3, as DNA: TGCGCCAGCAGCTTGGAGGGGGGGCTAACATCCTACGAGCAGTACTTC. Translating it yields CASSLEGGLTSYEQYF. The chain recombines TRBV5-1 with TRBJ2-7; D is possibly TRBD2 (7 bases). The CDR3 covers 16 residues. Between the trimmed V and J ends, which lost 0 bases and 1 base, there was a span of 14 bases. CDR1 SGHRS and CDR2 YFSETQ come from the germline V gene.

The chain joins TRBV3-1 (or the pseudogene TRBV3-2) to TRBJ1-1, with 8 nucleotides matching TRBD1. V lost 4 bases and J lost 3; bases outside the gene matches: 7. The CDR3 contains 15 residues. Per the germline V gene, CDR1 is LGHDT and CDR2 is YNNKEL (reference sequence). The CDR3 is CASSLQGALYTEAFF. The DNA of the CDR3 is TGTGCCAGCAGCCTCCAGGGGGCCTTGTACACTGAAGCTTTCTTT.

The genes are TRBV3-1 (or the pseudogene TRBV3-2) and TRBJ2-1; 7 bases are shared with TRBD2. The trim removed 1 base at V and 6 bases at J, leaving 0 bases unmatched. Germline CDR1 reads LGHDT; CDR2 reads YNNKEL (reference sequence). The CDR3 consists of 13 residues. DNA for the CDR3: TGTGCCAGCAGCCAAGCGGGGGGCAATGAGCAGTTCTTC. Its translation is CASSQAGGNEQFF.

The chain couples TRBV5-1 to TRBJ1-1, with unresolved D. Germline-derived CDR1 and CDR2 are SGHRS and YFSETQ. The CDR3 consists of 12 residues. Trimming removed 0 bases from V and 3 bases from J, with 3 bases in between. For the CDR3, the DNA is TGCGCCAGCAGCTTGGGCTACACTGAAGCTTTCTTT. Amino acid sequence: CASSLGYTEAFF.

The rearrangement joins TRBV6-5 to TRBJ1-6, with D tentatively TRBD1 (6 bases). Trimming removed 6 bases at V and 11 bases at J, with 14 bases between. There are 13 residues in the CDR3. Germline V gives CDR1 MNHEY, CDR2 SVGAGI. The CDR3 coding sequence is TGTGCCAGCAGGACAGGCCCTAGTACACCCCTCCACTTT. Amino acids: CASRTGPSTPLHF.

The CDR3 sequence is CASSRTSQGRGNTIYF. The DNA of the CDR3 is TGTGCCAGCAGTAGGACGTCGCAGGGCCGTGGAAACACCATATATTTT. J is TRBJ1-3 and V is TRBV28, with D perhaps TRBD1 (5 bases). Germline assignment: CDR1 MDHEN and CDR2 SYDVKM. Trimming removed 5 bases at V and 3 bases at J, with 17 bases between. This CDR3 region has 16 residues.

The V call is TRBV5-1, the J call TRBJ2-5; D is perhaps TRBD1 (6 bases). The CDR3 is 12 residues long. Trimming pared 6 bases from V and 4 bases from J, leaving 10 bases between. Germline CDR1 reads SGHRS; CDR2 reads YFSETQ. The CDR3 region has the DNA TGCGCCAGCACAACAGGGTTAGAGACCCAGTACTTC. Protein product: CASTTGLETQYF. Full variable domain (rest looked up from reference TRBV5-1 and TRBJ2-5): KAGVTQTPRYLIKTRGQQVTLSCSPISGHRSVSWYQQTPGQGLQFLFEYFSETQRNKGNFPGRFSGRQFSNSRSEMNVSTLELGDSALYLCASTTGLETQYFGPGTRLLVL.

This chain connects TRBV24-1 to TRBJ1-1; D is unclear. Germline V gene lookup returns CDR1 KGHDR and CDR2 SFDVKD. The CDR3 is 13 residues long. Trimming took 8 bases from V and 1 from J, leaving 10 bases between them. The CDR3 DNA is TGTGCCACCAAAAGCGAACAGAACACTGAAGCTTTCTTT. Residues: CATKSEQNTEAFF.

The V gene is TRBV12-3 or TRBV12-4, the J gene TRBJ1-1; D is undetermined. The V end lost 5 bases, the J end lost 1 base, and 5 bases lay between the germline ends. The CDR3 is made up of 12 amino acids. CDR3 nucleotide sequence: TGTGCCAGCAGTGCGGAGAACACTGAAGCTTTCTTT. Amino acid sequence: CASSAENTEAFF.